Reported below is one T cell receptor beta chain. This table comes from immunoSEQ multiplex PCR, and its TCRdb copy is limited to in-frame clones, with some not included. The table has 250,000 to 300,000 clones, around 84% seen once. Germline CDR1 SGHAT, CDR2 FQNNGV. The germline V and J ends were trimmed by 6 bases and 11 bases, with 16 bases remaining between them. The CDR3 covers 12 residues. This sample was included in a study of blood T cell repertoires in COVID-19. V usage is TRBV11-2 and J usage is TRBJ1-1; D is undetermined. Sequencing was done on a sample of PBMCs or T cells enriched from blood (not recorded which). The clonotype was recovered from a young man with acute COVID-19. The CDR3 sequence is CASRAYSLEAFF. In DNA form, the CDR3 reads TGTGCCAGCAGAGCTTATAGTCTCGAGGCTTTCTTT. The full variable domain, its missing parts supplied by reference TRBV11-2 and TRBJ1-1, is EAGVAQSPRYKIIEKRQSVAFWCNPISGHATLYWYQQILGQGPKLLIQFQNNGVVDDSQLPKDRFSAERLKGVDSTLKIQPAKLEDSAVYLCASRAYSLEAFFGQGTRLTVV.